The rows below give T cell receptor beta chains drawn from one sample of a study of blood T cell repertoires in COVID-19. TCRdb's copy holds only in-frame clones and misses some; the assay was immunoSEQ multiplex PCR. There are 330,000 or so clones in the sample; 88% occur only once, and 0.85% to 1.3% lies in the top ten. The material sequenced was PBMCs or T cells enriched from blood (not recorded which). These receptors were taken from a young woman who had been exposed to COVID-19. Both conserved end residues are part of each CDR3. The D gene is left open where the match is weak. Rows may omit the clone size; those that give it use once, few, many or a size class.

d_gene	v_gene	j_gene	abundance	CDR3nt	CDR3aa
TRBD2	TRBV6-5	TRBJ2-3	-	TGTGCCAGCAGTTACTTGGGACTAGCCCACACAGATACGCAGTATTTT	CASSYLGLAHTDTQYF
TRBD1	TRBV28	TRBJ1-2	-	TGTGCCAGCTTCGAACCGGGACAGGGTGGGAAAAACTATGGCTACACCTTC	CASFEPGQGGKNYGYTF
-	TRBV7-9	TRBJ1-2	few	TGTGCCAGCAGCTTAAGGGGGAATCCCTACTATGGCTACACCTTC	CASSLRGNPYYGYTF
-	TRBV4-2	TRBJ2-1	-	TGTGCCAGCAGCCAAGGGACTACCTCCTACAATGAGCAGTTCTTC	CASSQGTTSYNEQFF
-	TRBV27	TRBJ2-1	-	TGTGCCAGCAGTTTATGGGGGCCTACCAATGAGCAGTTCTTC	CASSLWGPTNEQFF
TRBD1	TRBV27	TRBJ1-2	once	TGTGCCAGCAGTTCCCAGGGGGCTTATGGGAACTATGGCTACACCTTC	CASSSQGAYGNYGYTF
TRBD1	TRBV24-1	TRBJ1-5	-	TGTGCCACCCGGGGACAGGGCGGTGGCAATCAGCCCCAGCATTTT	CATRGQGGGNQPQHF
TRBD1	TRBV28	TRBJ2-7	-	TGTGCCAGCAGGGGGACAGAAAAATACGAGCAGTACTTC	CASRGTEKYEQYF
TRBD2	TRBV15	TRBJ2-7	-	TGTGCCACCAGTAGCGGGAGGGCGTACGAGCAGTACTTC	CATSSGRAYEQYF
-	TRBV7-9	TRBJ2-7	-	TGTGCCAGCAGCTTAGGCAGCGGTTCCTACGAGCAGTACTTC	CASSLGSGSYEQYF
-	TRBV12-3/TRBV12-4	TRBJ1-5	once	TGTGCCAGCAGTAACCGGGAGATGTGGCCCCAGCATTTT	CASSNREMWPQHF